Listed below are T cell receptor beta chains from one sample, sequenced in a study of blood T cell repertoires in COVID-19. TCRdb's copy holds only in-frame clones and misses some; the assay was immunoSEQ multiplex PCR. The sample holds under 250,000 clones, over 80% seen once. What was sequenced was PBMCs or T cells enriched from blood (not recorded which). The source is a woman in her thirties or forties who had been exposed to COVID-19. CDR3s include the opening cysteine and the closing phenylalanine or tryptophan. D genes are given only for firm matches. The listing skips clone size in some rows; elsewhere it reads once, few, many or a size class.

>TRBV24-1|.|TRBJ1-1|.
TGTGCCACCCGAAAACGTCAGGGGAACACTGAAGCTTTCTTT
CATRKRQGNTEAFF
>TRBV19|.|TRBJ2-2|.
TGTGCAAGTAAGGGAGCGTTGGAAGTCACCGGGGAGCTGTTTTTT
CASKGALEVTGELFF
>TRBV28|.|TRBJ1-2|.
TGTGCCAGCAGTCCCCCCCAGACAGGAAGCTATGGCTACACCTTC
CASSPPQTGSYGYTF
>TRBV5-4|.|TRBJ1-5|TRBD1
TGTGCCAGCAGTTTTGGGGGACAGGATGATCAGCCCCAGCATTTT
CASSFGGQDDQPQHF
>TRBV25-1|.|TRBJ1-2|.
TGTGCCAGCAGTGATAGCGGGGCCTACACCTTC
CASSDSGAYTF
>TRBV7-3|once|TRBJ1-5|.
TGTGCCAGCAGCTTAGCGGTTGGCCAGCCCCAGCATTTT
CASSLAVGQPQHF
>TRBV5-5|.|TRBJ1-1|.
TGTGCCAGCAGCTTCGGTTTGACAAACACTGAAGCTTTCTTT
CASSFGLTNTEAFF
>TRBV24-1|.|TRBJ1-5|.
TGTGCCACCAGTGGTGGCGGTAGCAATCAGCCCCAGCATTTT
CATSGGGSNQPQHF
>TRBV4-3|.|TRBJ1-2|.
TGCGCCAGCAGCCAAACAGCCGGCGACTATGGCTACACCTTC
CASSQTAGDYGYTF
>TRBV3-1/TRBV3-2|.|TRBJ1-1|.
TGTGCCAGCAGCCAAGATGTGCTTTTGGCAGACACACCGACCACTGAAGCTTTCTTT
CASSQDVLLADTPTTEAFF
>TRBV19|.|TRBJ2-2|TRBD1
TGTGCCGGAGGACAGGCGTCGAACACCGGGGAGCTGTTTTTT
CAGGQASNTGELFF
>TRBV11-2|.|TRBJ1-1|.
TGTGCCAGCAGCCATACACCTAACACTGAAGCTTTCTTT
CASSHTPNTEAFF
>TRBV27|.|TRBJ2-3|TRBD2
TGTGCCAGCAGAAAACCGGGACTAGCCAAAGATACGCAGTATTTT
CASRKPGLAKDTQYF
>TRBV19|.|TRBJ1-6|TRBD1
TGTGCCAGTAGGGAGACAGGGGGGATGGATTCACCCCTCCACTTT
CASRETGGMDSPLHF
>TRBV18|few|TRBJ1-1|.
TGTGCCAGCTCCCCGCCCGGGAACACTGAAGCTTTCTTT
CASSPPGNTEAFF
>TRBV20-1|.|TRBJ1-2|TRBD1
TGCAGTGCTAGTGGACAGGTTCCCTATGGCTACACCTTC
CSASGQVPYGYTF
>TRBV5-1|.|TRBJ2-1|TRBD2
TGCGCCAGCAGCTTAACCACTAGCGGGGGGGCCTGGTTCTCTGAGCAGTTCTTC
CASSLTTSGGAWFSEQFF
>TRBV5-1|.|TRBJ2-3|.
TGCGCCAGCAGCCTCACTTATCTCACAGATACGCAGTATTTT
CASSLTYLTDTQYF
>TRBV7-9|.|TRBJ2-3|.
TGTGCCAGCAGCTTATACCGCGGGCGAGGAGATACGCAGTATTTT
CASSLYRGRGDTQYF
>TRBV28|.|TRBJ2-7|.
TGTGCCAGCAGTTTATTCAGGGGCCCCTACGAGCAGTACTTC
CASSLFRGPYEQYF
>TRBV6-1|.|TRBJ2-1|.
TGTGCCAGCAGTGACGCGGGTTCAACGGATGAGCAGTTCTTC
CASSDAGSTDEQFF
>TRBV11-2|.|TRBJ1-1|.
TGTGCCAGCAGCTTCCATGAGGGAGGAGCTTTCTTT
CASSFHEGGAFF
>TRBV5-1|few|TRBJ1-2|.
TGCGCCAGCAGCTTGGGGGGCAGTAACTATGGCTACACCTTC
CASSLGGSNYGYTF
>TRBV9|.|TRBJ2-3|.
TGTGCCAGCAGCGGTAGCGGTGCCACAGATACGCAGTATTTT
CASSGSGATDTQYF
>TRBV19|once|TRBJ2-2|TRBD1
TGTGCCAGTAGTTCGGGACAGACGAACACCGGGGAGCTGTTTTTT
CASSSGQTNTGELFF
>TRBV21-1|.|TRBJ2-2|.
TGTGCCAGCAGCAAAGTAGGGGGCTGTGTGATAAAAAGGGGCAACACCGGGGAGCTGTTTTTT
CASSKVGGCVIKRGNTGELFF
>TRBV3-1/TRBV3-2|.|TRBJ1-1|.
TGTGCCAGCAGCCCCGAGGGCAAGACTGAAGCTTTCTTT
CASSPEGKTEAFF
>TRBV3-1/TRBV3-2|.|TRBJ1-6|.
TGTGCCACTTCGCGGGAGCATAATTCACCCCTCCACTTT
CATSREHNSPLHF
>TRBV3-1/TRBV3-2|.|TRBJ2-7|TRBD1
TGTGCCAGCAGCCCCCCGTACTACAGGGGTGTTTACGAGCAGTACTTC
CASSPPYYRGVYEQYF
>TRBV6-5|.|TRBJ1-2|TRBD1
TGTGCCAGCAGTCTGGGGACAGGGTATGGCTACACCTTC
CASSLGTGYGYTF
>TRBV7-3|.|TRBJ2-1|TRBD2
TGTGCCAGCAGCCTTCTAGCGGGCGGTTCTGAGCAGTTCTTC
CASSLLAGGSEQFF
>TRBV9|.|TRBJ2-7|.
TGTGCCAGCAGCACCACCACTAGTGTCGAGCAGTACTTC
CASSTTTSVEQYF
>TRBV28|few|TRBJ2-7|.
TGTGCCAGCAGACCGCCAGGGTCCTCCCTCTCCTACGAGCAGTACTTC
CASRPPGSSLSYEQYF
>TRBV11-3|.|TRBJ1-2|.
TGTGCCAGCAGCTTAGGAGGGAAAGGACTTAACTATGGCTACACCTTC
CASSLGGKGLNYGYTF
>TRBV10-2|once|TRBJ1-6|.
TGCGCCAGCAGTGATAGGGAGGGAACGGGTTCACCCCTCCACTTT
CASSDREGTGSPLHF
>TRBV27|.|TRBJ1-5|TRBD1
TGTGCCAGCAAACAGGGGACTCCTTATAGCAATCAGCCCCAGCATTTT
CASKQGTPYSNQPQHF
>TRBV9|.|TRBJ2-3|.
TGTGCCAGCAGCGGGGGGACAACGACAGATACGCAGTATTTT
CASSGGTTTDTQYF
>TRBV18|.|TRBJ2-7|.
TGTGCCAGCTCACCACCGTCAGGGTACGAGCAGTACTTC
CASSPPSGYEQYF
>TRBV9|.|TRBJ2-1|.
TGTGCCAGCACGACGACAGGTTATGCCGGGGATGAGCAGTTCTTC
CASTTTGYAGDEQFF
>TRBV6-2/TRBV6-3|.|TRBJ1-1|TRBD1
TGTGCCAGCAGCCTTTATGGGACAGTCGGCAACACTGAAGCTTTCTTT
CASSLYGTVGNTEAFF